This TCR beta chain derives from a study of CD8 T cells in Susac syndrome. Study observations and caveats: It was acknowledged by the study that relatively few individuals were included in its TCR sequencing and HLA analysis.

The CDR3 loop spans 13 amino acids. V was trimmed by 7 bases and J by 4 bases, leaving 11 bases between them. As concerns this clonotype: The antigen is undetermined.

An amount of RNA that ranged from roughly 0.5 to 1 ug was reverse transcribed with random hexamers. Across 54 Vbeta and 13 Jbeta, immunoSEQ multiplex PCR amplified TCR beta CDR3. TCRdb reprocessed the immunoSEQ multiplex PCR reads with MiXCR, giving one entry per CDR3 protein. This sample has 180,000 or so distinct CDR3 sequences, with about 95% found just once. This sequence was found in a human donor in good health. The sample comprised CD4+ T cells from PBMCs. V gene TRBV12-3 or TRBV12-4 combines with J gene TRBJ2-1; weak D call: TRBD1 (6 bases). The CDR3 loop is CASTADSYNEQFF. The CDR3 region has the DNA TGTGCCAGCACTGCGGACAGTTACAATGAGCAGTTCTTC.